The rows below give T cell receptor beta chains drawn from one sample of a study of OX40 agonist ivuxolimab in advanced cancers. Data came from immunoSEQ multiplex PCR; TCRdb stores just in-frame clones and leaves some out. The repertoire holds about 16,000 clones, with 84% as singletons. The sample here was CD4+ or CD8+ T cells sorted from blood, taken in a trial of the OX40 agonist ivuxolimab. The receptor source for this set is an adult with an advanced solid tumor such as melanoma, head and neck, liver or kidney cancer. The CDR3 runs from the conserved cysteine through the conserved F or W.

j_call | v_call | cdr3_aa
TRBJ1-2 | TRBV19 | CASASGTAYGYTF
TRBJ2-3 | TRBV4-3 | CASSQGLGGNTDTQYF
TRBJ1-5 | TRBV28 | CASSTIQGYQPQHF
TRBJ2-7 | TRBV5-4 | CASSLAGSSYEQYF
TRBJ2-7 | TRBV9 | CASSVLASPYEQYF
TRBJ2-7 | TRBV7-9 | CASMGATYEQYF
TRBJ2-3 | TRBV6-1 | CASSEATGLRTDTQYF
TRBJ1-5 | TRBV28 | CASSQTGNSNQPQHF
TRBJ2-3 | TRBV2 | CASRGGTDTQYF
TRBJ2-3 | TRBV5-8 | CASSLGTSWIRDTDTQYF
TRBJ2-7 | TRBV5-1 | CASSGQSYEQYF
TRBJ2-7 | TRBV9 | CASSVGGETESYEQYF
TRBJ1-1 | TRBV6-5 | CASSYGSGLEAFF
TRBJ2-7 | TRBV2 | CASSPRGASSSYEQYF
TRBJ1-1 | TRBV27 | CASSLFRNTEAFF
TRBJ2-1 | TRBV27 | CASSLRGSTSGLNEQFF
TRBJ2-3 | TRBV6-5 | CASSYGASGGPKTQYF
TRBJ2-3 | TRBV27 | CASSLEVSASTDTQYF
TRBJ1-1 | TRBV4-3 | CASSQKGDTEAFF
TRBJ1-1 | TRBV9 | CASSVGAGETEAFF
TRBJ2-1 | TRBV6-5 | CASSLRGNGVDEQFF
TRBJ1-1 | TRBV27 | CASSLSLTETNTEAFF
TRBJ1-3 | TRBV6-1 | CASTGGSSGNTIYF
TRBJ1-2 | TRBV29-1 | CSVEADRAPGYTF
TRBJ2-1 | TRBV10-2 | CASSESPSVVELF
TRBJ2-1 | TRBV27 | CASSSGPEQFF
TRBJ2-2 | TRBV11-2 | CASSFLAGLNTGELFF
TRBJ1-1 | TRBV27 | CASSLREYTEAFF
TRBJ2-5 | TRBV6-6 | CASSRLAGGLGETQYF